The entry below describes one T cell receptor (beta chain). The read halts 3 residues ahead of the CDR3 end, with the missing end drawn from the germline J gene. Measured with immunoSEQ multiplex PCR; TCRdb has only the in-frame clones, and not every one. In all, the sample yields more than 20,000 clones. This sample is part of a study of T cells in women clearing cervical HPV infection. Study-level information: Only a few women had HLA typing results available.

Germline V gene lookup returns CDR1 DFQATT and CDR2 SNEGSKA (reference sequence). The CDR3 is 13 residues long. This TCR was sampled from a woman aged 18 to 75 with a cervical HPV16 infection that either progressed to CIN3+ or cleared (not recorded which). The V gene is TRBV20-1, the J gene TRBJ2-3, with D unclear. The specimen sequenced was blood buffy coat. This CDR3 reads CSARDLGGETQYF. Incomplete CDR3 DNA: TGCAGTGCTAGAGATCTAGGTGGAGAGACG.